This record covers a single TCR beta chain. Semi-nested PCR with Nested Universal Primer A followed constant-region reverse priming of full-length variable regions. TCRdb fed the 5' RACE reads into MiXCR, producing one record per CDR3 protein. Of 30,000 or so distinct CDR3 sequences detected, over 20% appear once; the ten largest clones hold about 2.5%. The sorted Tregs were CD4+CD25+CD127-/low cells. Germline V CDR1 and CDR2: SGHTA, FQGNSA. The CDR3 covers 13 residues. Trimming shortened V by 3 bases and J by 1 base, and 6 bases separated the two germline ends. The chain is built from TRBV7-2 and TRBJ1-1; D gene uncertain. The TCR was taken from a female donor with breast cancer. The specimen was tumor-infiltrating Tregs sorted from the breast tumor. The CDR3 DNA sequence: TGTGCCAGCAGCTTTTCGGGGAACACTGAAGCTTTCTTT. This translates into CASSFSGNTEAFF. The whole variable domain, filled in from reference TRBV7-2 and TRBJ1-1, reads GAGVSQSPSNKVTEKGKDVELRCDPISGHTALYWYRQSLGQGLEFLIYFQGNSAPDKSGLPSDRFSAERTGGSVSTLTIQRTQQEDSAVYLCASSFSGNTEAFFGQGTRLTVV.